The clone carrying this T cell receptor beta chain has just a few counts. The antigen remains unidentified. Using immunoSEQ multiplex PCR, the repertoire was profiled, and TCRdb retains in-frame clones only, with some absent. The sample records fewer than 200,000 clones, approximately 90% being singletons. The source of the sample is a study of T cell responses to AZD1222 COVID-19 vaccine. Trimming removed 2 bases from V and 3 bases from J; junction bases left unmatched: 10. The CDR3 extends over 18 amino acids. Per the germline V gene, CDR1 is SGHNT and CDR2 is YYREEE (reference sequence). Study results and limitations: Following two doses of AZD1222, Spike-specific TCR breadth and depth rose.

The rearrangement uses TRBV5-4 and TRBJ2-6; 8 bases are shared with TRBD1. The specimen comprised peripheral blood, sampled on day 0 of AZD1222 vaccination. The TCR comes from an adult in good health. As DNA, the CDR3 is TGTGCCAGCAGCTTTAGCGGACAGGGACGGGGTGGGGCCAACGTCCTGACTTTC. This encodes CASSFSGQGRGGANVLTF.